This paragraph covers one T cell receptor (beta chain) sequence. Its antigen is not identified. The data stem from a study of T cell responses to AZD1222 COVID-19 vaccine. Findings and caveats of the study: The CD4 TCRs associated with vaccination extended across spike and predominated at 160-218 and 743-854. Elevations in Spike-specific TCR breadth and depth followed administration of two AZD1222 doses. Sampled repertoires all dated from after the peak T cell response. The donors showed a predominance of white British ancestry and of females, with possible underestimation of clonal diversity.

This CDR3 has 15 residues. From germline, CDR1 is SGHDN and CDR2 FVKESK. Trimming took 4 bases from V and 5 from J; bases not matched to a gene: 10. Data came from immunoSEQ multiplex PCR; TCRdb stores just in-frame clones and leaves some out. Among 150,000 to 200,000 clones, roughly 94% were seen once, and the ten largest hold about 4.6%. This chain joins TRBV14 and TRBJ1-2, with 7 nucleotides matching TRBD1. Sequences were derived from peripheral blood, sampled 28 days after the second AZD1222 dose. The receptor comes from an adult who received the AZD1222 COVID-19 vaccine. The CDR3 DNA sequence: TGTGCCAGCAGCCTGGGGACAGCGCTACCTTATGGCTACACCTTC. It translates to CASSLGTALPYGYTF. Together with reference TRBV14 and TRBJ1-2, the CDR3 gives the full variable domain: EAGVTQFPSHSVIEKGQTVTLRCDPISGHDNLYWYRRVMGKEIKFLLHFVKESKQDESGMPNNRFLAERTGGTYSTLKVQPAELEDSGVYFCASSLGTALPYGYTFGSGTRLTVV.